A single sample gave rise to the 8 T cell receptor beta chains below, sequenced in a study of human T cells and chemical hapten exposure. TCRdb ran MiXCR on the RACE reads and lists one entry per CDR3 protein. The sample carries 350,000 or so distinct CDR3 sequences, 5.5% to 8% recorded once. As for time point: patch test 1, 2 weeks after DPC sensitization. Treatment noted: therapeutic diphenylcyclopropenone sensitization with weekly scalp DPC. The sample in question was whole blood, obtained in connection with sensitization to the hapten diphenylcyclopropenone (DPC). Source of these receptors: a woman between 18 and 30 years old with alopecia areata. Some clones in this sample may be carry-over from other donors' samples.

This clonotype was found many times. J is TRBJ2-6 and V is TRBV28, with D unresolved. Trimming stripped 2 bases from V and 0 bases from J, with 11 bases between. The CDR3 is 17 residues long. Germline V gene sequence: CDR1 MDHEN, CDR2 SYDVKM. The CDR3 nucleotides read TGTGCCAGCAGTTTAGGGGTTAGGTTCTCTGGGGCCAACGTCCTGACTTTC. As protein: CASSLGVRFSGANVLTF.

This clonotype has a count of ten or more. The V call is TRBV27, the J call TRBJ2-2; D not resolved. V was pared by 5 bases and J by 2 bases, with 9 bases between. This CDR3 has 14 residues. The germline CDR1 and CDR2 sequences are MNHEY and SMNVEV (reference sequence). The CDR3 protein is CASSVQTNTGELFF. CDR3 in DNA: TGTGCCAGCAGTGTCCAGACAAACACCGGGGAGCTGTTTTTT.

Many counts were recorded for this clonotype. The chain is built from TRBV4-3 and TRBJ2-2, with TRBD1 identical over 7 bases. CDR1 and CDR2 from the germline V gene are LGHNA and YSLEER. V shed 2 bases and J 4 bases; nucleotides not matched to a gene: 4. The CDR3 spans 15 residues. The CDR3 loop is CASSQNRGSTGELFF. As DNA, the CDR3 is TGCGCCAGCAGCCAAAACAGGGGTAGCACCGGGGAGCTGTTTTTT.

CDR3: CSARDRRAGEGWNEQFF. CDR3 sequence (DNA): TGCAGTGCTAGAGATCGTAGAGCAGGGGAGGGTTGGAATGAGCAGTTCTTC. The chain joins TRBV20-1 to TRBJ2-1; D is perhaps TRBD2 (7 bases). The V gene's germline CDR1 is DFQATT and CDR2 SNEGSKA (reference sequence). V was clipped by 0 bases and J by 7 bases, with 22 bases between them. The CDR3 is made up of 17 amino acids.

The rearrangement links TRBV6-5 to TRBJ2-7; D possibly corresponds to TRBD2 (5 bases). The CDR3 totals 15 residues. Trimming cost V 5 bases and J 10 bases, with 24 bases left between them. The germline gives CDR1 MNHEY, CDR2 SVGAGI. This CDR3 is CASSIGLTPAADQYF. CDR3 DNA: TGTGCCAGCAGTATAGGACTTACACCCGCAGCCGACCAGTACTTC.

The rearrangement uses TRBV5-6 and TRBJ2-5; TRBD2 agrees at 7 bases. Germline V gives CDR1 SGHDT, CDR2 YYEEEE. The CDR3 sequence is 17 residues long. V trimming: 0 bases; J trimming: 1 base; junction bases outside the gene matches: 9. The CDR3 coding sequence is TGTGCCAGCAGCTTGGTTTTTTCAGCGGGGAGCCAAGAGACCCAGTACTTC. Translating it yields CASSLVFSAGSQETQYF.

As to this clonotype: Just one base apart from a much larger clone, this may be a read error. CDR3 sequence reads: CASSRGRANYGHTF. The CDR3, as DNA: TGTGCCAGCAGCAGAGGCAGGGCTAACTATGGCCACACCTTC. This chain joins TRBV12-3 or TRBV12-4 and TRBJ1-2; TRBD1 is a possible D gene (5 bases). The CDR3 is 14 amino acids.

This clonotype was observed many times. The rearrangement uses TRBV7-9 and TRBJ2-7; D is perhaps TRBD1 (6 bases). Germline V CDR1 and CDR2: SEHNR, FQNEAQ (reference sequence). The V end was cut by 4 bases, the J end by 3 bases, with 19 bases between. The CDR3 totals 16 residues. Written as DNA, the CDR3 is TGTGCCAGCAGCTCCCGTCAGGGGTCGAGATTCTACGAGCAGTACTTC. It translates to CASSSRQGSRFYEQYF.